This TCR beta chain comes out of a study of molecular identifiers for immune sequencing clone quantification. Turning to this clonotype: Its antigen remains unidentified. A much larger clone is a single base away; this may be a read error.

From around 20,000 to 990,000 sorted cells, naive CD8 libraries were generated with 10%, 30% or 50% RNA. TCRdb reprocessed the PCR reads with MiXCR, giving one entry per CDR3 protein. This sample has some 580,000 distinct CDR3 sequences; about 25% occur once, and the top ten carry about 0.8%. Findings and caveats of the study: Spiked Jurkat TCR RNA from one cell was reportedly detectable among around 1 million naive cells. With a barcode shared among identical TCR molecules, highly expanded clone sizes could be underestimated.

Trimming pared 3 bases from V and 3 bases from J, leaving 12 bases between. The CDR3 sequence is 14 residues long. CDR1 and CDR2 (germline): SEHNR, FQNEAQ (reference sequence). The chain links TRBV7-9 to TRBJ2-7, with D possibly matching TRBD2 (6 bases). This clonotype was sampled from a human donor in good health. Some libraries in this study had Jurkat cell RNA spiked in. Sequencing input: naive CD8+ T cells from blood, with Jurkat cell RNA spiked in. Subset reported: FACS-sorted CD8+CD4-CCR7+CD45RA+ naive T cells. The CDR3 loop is CASSFRGTGYEQYF. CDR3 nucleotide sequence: TGTGCCAGCAGCTTTCGCGGGACTGGCTACGAGCAGTACTTC.